Presented here are 3 T cell receptor beta chains from one specimen sequenced in a study of T cell changes during pregnancy in multiple sclerosis. The data were produced by immunoSEQ multiplex PCR, yet TCRdb's version contains in-frame clones alone and is incomplete. The table includes 40,000 to 50,000 clones, over 75% detected once. The material was CD4+ T cells from peripheral blood mononuclear cells, obtained before pregnancy. The receptors derive from a female donor with multiple sclerosis, enrolled in a pregnancy study.

The CDR3 here is CASSGDSSYEQYF. CDR3 DNA: TGTGCCAGCTCAGGGGACAGTTCCTACGAGCAGTACTTC. The rearrangement uses TRBV18 and TRBJ2-7; TRBD1 matches 7 bases. With 5 bases clipped from V and 1 base from J, the junction kept 2 bases outside the gene matches. Germline CDR1 reads KGHSH; CDR2 reads LQKENI. The length of the CDR3 is 13 residues.

The rearrangement uses TRBV9 and TRBJ2-5; perhaps TRBD1 as D (6 bases). The germline gives CDR1 SGDLS, CDR2 YYNGEE. The CDR3 is made up of 17 amino acids. The V and J ends lost 3 bases and 0 bases respectively, with 18 bases between them. CDR3 sequence (DNA): TGTGCCAGCAGCGCCCGGAGGCCCGGGACATACCAAGAGACCCAGTACTTC. Translating it yields CASSARRPGTYQETQYF.

This rearrangement joins TRBV5-1 to TRBJ1-2; possibly TRBD1 for D (6 bases). Germline V CDR1 and CDR2: SGHRS, YFSETQ. With 0 bases removed from V and 2 bases from J, the gap between germline ends came to 11 bases. The CDR3 loop spans 15 amino acids. Here the CDR3 reads CASSLDAGANYGYTF. The CDR3 DNA is TGCGCCAGCAGCTTGGATGCAGGGGCCAACTATGGCTACACCTTC.